The 10 T cell receptor beta chains below were found in one sample sequenced in a study of T cell responses to AZD1222 COVID-19 vaccine (dated by TCRdb to the early 2020s). According to the study, the label for this sample's time point signals: baseline before first vaccination. Libraries were made using the immunoSEQ multiplex PCR assay. TCRdb stores this immuneACCESS table with in-frame sequences only. Part of the clones is absent; in the studies checked, under half of the shortfall reflects unresolved V genes, and no reason is known for the rest. For this sample there are about 100,000 clones; around 96% appear just once. The ten largest clones represent more than 2% of the sample. The sequencing here drew on peripheral blood, taken on day 0 of AZD1222 vaccination. Receptors originate from an adult in good health.

The V gene is TRBV28, the J gene TRBJ1-1; 8 positions agree with TRBD1. Germline V gives CDR1 MDHEN, CDR2 SYDVKM. Trimming removed 5 bases from V and 5 bases from J; junction bases left unmatched: 7. The CDR3 length is 14 residues. As DNA, the CDR3 is TGTGCCAGCAGTACGACAGGGGAGGTAACTGAAGCTTTCTTT. Encoded protein: CASSTTGEVTEAFF.

This chain links TRBV6-5 with TRBJ1-5, with a weak D call TRBD1 (6 bases). CDR1 MNHEY and CDR2 SVGAGI come from the germline V gene. Trimming removed 6 bases at V and 0 bases at J, with 12 bases between. The CDR3 extends over 15 amino acids. The CDR3 loop reads CASRDGQYSNQPQHF. The CDR3, as DNA: TGTGCCAGCAGGGACGGACAGTATAGCAATCAGCCCCAGCATTTT.

The rearrangement links TRBV10-3 to TRBJ1-1; 8 bases match TRBD1. The CDR3 is 14 amino acids. The germline V gene has CDR1 ENHRY and CDR2 SYGVKD. V trimming: 6 bases; J trimming: 1 base; junction bases outside the gene matches: 4. In nucleotides, the CDR3 is TGTGCCATCAGGCTGGGACAGGAGAACACTGAAGCTTTCTTT. Translated, it gives CAIRLGQENTEAFF.

This clone was counted once. This chain connects TRBV2 to TRBJ1-2; TRBD1 aligns across 8 bases. Germline CDR1 reads SNHLY; CDR2 reads FYNNEI. CDR3 size: 18 residues. Unmatched junction bases numbered 20, after V lost 6 bases and J lost 5 bases. This CDR3 reads CASRRGAFGTGSLYGYTF. The CDR3 nucleotides read TGTGCCAGCAGGAGGGGTGCCTTTGGGACAGGATCGTTATATGGCTACACCTTC.

The chain has TRBV6-1 and TRBJ1-2; tentatively, D is TRBD1 (6 bases). CDR1 and CDR2 (germline): MNHNS, SASEGT. CDR3 size: 15 residues. V lost 0 bases and J 8 bases, leaving 16 bases between the germline ends. CDR3: CASSEASRGMGGYTF. For the CDR3, the DNA is TGTGCCAGCAGTGAAGCAAGTAGGGGGATGGGGGGCTACACCTTC.

The V call is TRBV5-5, the J call TRBJ2-7; TRBD1 matches at 9 bases. V lost 4 bases, J lost 4 bases, and 21 bases stayed unmatched. Germline V gives CDR1 SGHKS, CDR2 YYEKEE (reference sequence). This CDR3 has 19 residues. CDR3 sequence: CASSPLSHRPDRGVYEQYF. The CDR3 bases are TGTGCCAGCAGCCCTCTTAGTCACCGCCCGGACAGGGGTGTATACGAGCAGTACTTC.

The V gene is TRBV10-3, the J gene TRBJ1-4; 7 nucleotides agree with TRBD1. Germline CDR1 reads ENHRY; CDR2 reads SYGVKD. The CDR3 is made up of 13 amino acids. CDR3 sequence reads: CATGQATNEKLFF. CDR3 in DNA: TGTGCTACCGGACAGGCAACTAATGAAAAACTGTTTTTT.

This clone was found once. CDR3 loop: CASSNRGEANEKLFF. The CDR3 bases are TGTGCCAGCAGCAATAGGGGGGAGGCTAATGAAAAACTGTTTTTT. The chain links TRBV5-4 to TRBJ1-4, with D possibly matching TRBD1 (6 bases). Germline V lookup: CDR1 SGHNT, CDR2 YYREEE (reference sequence). The V end was cut by 4 bases, the J end by 3 bases, with 13 bases between. This CDR3 contains 15 residues.

The genes are TRBV15 and TRBJ2-7, with a tentative D call TRBD1 (7 bases). From germline, CDR1 is LNHNV and CDR2 YYDKDF (reference sequence). Trimming left V 5 bases short and J 6 bases short, with 14 bases between. This CDR3 comprises 13 residues. The CDR3 region is CATSDRDLGEQYF. DNA for the CDR3: TGTGCCACCAGCGACAGGGACTTAGGCGAGCAGTACTTC.

DNA for the CDR3: TGTGCCAGCTCACCACGGCTGGGGGGGAGCTCCTACGAGCAGTACTTC. As protein: CASSPRLGGSSYEQYF. The V call is TRBV18, the J call TRBJ2-7; TRBD2 matches at 7 bases. The CDR3 spans 16 residues. After removal of 1 base from V and 0 bases from J, the junction contained 6 bases not matched to a gene. CDR1 is KGHSH, CDR2 LQKENI, per germline.